Listed here are 30 T cell receptor beta chains from one sample, sequenced in a study of technical replicates of blood from a few donors listed by TCRdb under 2017. Receptors were amplified or captured by the immunoSEQ multiplex PCR assay. TCRdb carries this immuneACCESS record with in-frame sequences only. Its versions omit some clonotypes, under half of them owing to an unresolved V gene in the studies checked, with the rest unexplained. The sample table lists roughly 80,000 clones, 85% to 95% of them with a count of one. Roughly 0.25% of the sample is taken by the ten largest. The sequencing input was T cells isolated from PBMCs. Source of these receptors: a human donor in good health.

V is TRBV29-1 and J is TRBJ2-3, with 9 bases aligning to TRBD2. CDR3 length: 14 amino acids. The germline V gene encodes CDR1 SQVTM and CDR2 ANQGSEA. V shed 4 bases, J shed 4 bases, and the junction held 6 bases outside the gene matches. CDR3 DNA sequence: TGCAGCGTTGTTATCGGCGGGAGGGCAGATACGCAGTATTTT. Protein: CSVVIGGRADTQYF.

The chain carries TRBV4-1 and TRBJ2-5, with TRBD2 matching 12 bases. CDR1 and CDR2 (germline): MGHRA, YSYEKL. V was clipped by 3 bases and J by 5 bases; unmatched bases: 7. The CDR3 has 16 residues. The CDR3 region has the DNA TGCGCCAGCAGCCAGGTGACTAGCGGGGGACGGGAGACCCAGTACTTC. This encodes CASSQVTSGGRETQYF.

Only one count was recorded for this clone. The V call is TRBV6-4, the J call TRBJ2-3; 7 nucleotides match TRBD2. Germline CDR1 reads MRHNA; CDR2 reads SNTAGT. There are 14 residues in the CDR3. V shed 2 bases, J shed 2 bases, and the junction held 1 base outside the gene matches. DNA for the CDR3: TGTGCCAGCAGTGACGGGGGGGACACAGATACGCAGTATTTT. Translated, it gives CASSDGGDTDTQYF.

This clone was picked up a small number of times. The chain couples TRBV9 to TRBJ1-2; tentative D call: TRBD1 (6 bases). The CDR3 loop spans 16 amino acids. Between the trimmed V and J ends, which lost 4 bases and 2 bases, there was a span of 18 bases. CDR1 and CDR2 from the germline V gene are SGDLS and YYNGEE. The CDR3 coding sequence is TGTGCCAGCAGCACCGCCGCCAGGGGTGGCAACTATGGCTACACCTTC. Translation gives CASSTAARGGNYGYTF. Full variable domain (outside the CDR3, taken from reference TRBV9 and TRBJ1-2): DSGVTQTPKHLITATGQRVTLRCSPRSGDLSVYWYQQSLDQGLQFLIQYYNGEERAKGNILERFSAQQFPDLHSELNLSSLELGDSALYFCASSTAARGGNYGYTFGSGTRLTVV.

V and J are TRBV7-9 and TRBJ1-1; 10 positions match TRBD1. After removal of 5 bases from V and 2 bases from J, the junction contained 5 bases not matched to a gene. The CDR3 runs to 15 residues. CDR1 and CDR2 from the germline V gene are SEHNR and FQNEAQ (reference sequence). Here the CDR3 reads CASSTWDRGNTEAFF. In DNA form, the CDR3 reads TGTGCCAGCAGCACATGGGACAGGGGCAACACTGAAGCTTTCTTT.

V and J are TRBV30 and TRBJ2-2, with 7 bases lining up with TRBD2. The CDR3 runs 14 residues. Germline V gene sequence: CDR1 GTSNPN, CDR2 SVGIG (reference sequence). Unmatched junction bases numbered 3, after V lost 0 bases and J lost 5 bases. The DNA for the CDR3 is TGTGCCTGGAGTGTGGCGGGAGTAACCGGGGAGCTGTTTTTT. Its translation: CAWSVAGVTGELFF.

The chain carries TRBV13 and TRBJ2-3; TRBD2 agrees at 9 bases. V shed 2 bases, J shed 6 bases, and the junction held 6 bases outside the gene matches. The CDR3 has 15 amino acids. The germline V gene encodes CDR1 PRHDT and CDR2 FYEKMQ (reference sequence). Here the CDR3 DNA reads TGTGCCAGCAGCTTATTAGCGGGAGTGGCGGATACGCAGTATTTT. It yields the protein CASSLLAGVADTQYF.

This chain joins TRBV10-2 and TRBJ2-7, with unresolved D. V lost 3 bases, J lost 0 bases, and 9 bases lay in between. The CDR3 has 14 amino acids. Germline lookup yields CDR1 WSHSY and CDR2 SAAADI. The CDR3 coding sequence is TGCGCCAGCAGTGAAGGCGGAAACTCCTACGAGCAGTACTTC. It yields the protein CASSEGGNSYEQYF.

The gene calls are TRBV19 and TRBJ2-1; weak D call: TRBD1 (6 bases). This CDR3 spans 16 amino acids. The germline V gene has CDR1 LNHDA and CDR2 SQIVND (reference sequence). Trimming took off 4 bases at V and 0 bases at J, with 13 bases between the two ends. The CDR3 DNA follows: TGTGCCAGTAGTAGGACAGACCGGAGCTCCTACAATGAGCAGTTCTTC. Translated: CASSRTDRSSYNEQFF.

The chain combines TRBV5-1 with TRBJ2-3; D gene uncertain. CDR1 SGHRS and CDR2 YFSETQ come from the germline V gene. V dropped 2 bases and J dropped 2 bases, with 6 bases sitting between them. CDR3 length: 13 residues. CDR3 DNA sequence: TGCGCCAGCAGCTTTAATCCCACAGATACGCAGTATTTT. This codes for CASSFNPTDTQYF.

The chain has TRBV6-5 and TRBJ1-2; D not certain. V lost 0 bases, J lost 9 bases, and 14 bases lay in between. This CDR3 is built from 14 residues. Germline V gene data show CDR1 as MNHEY and CDR2 as SVGAGI. The CDR3 sequence is CASSYSGVRDRYTF. The CDR3 nucleotides are TGTGCCAGCAGTTACTCGGGCGTCCGCGATCGCTACACCTTC.

The chain combines TRBV6-5 with TRBJ1-1; the D gene is possibly TRBD1 (6 bases). V gave up 2 bases and J gave up 5 bases, with 9 bases separating them. This CDR3 has 13 residues. The germline V gene encodes CDR1 MNHEY and CDR2 SVGAGI. CDR3 DNA: TGTGCCAGCAGTTACGTGGGGGCAACTGAAGCTTTCTTT. Its translation is CASSYVGATEAFF.

The rearrangement uses TRBV11-2 and TRBJ2-5; no clear D gene. V was clipped by 4 bases and J by 7 bases, with 7 bases between them. CDR3 size: 11 residues. Germline loops: CDR1 SGHAT, CDR2 FQNNGV. CDR3 bases: TGTGCCAGCAGCTCCTCCCGGACCCAGTACTTC. Its translation is CASSSSRTQYF.

The chain carries TRBV18 and TRBJ1-2; 7 bases fit TRBD1. CDR1 and CDR2 (germline): KGHSH, LQKENI. The CDR3 covers 17 residues. The junction had 9 bases not matched to a gene; V was cut back by 1 base and J by 1 base. This chain's CDR3 is CASSPRIWQGGNYGYTF. Here the CDR3 DNA reads TGTGCCAGCTCACCACGGATTTGGCAGGGGGGTAACTATGGCTACACCTTC.

The chain is built from TRBV27 and TRBJ2-3; 10 bases fit TRBD1. The CDR3 contains 18 residues. The germline gives CDR1 MNHEY, CDR2 SMNVEV (reference sequence). V lost 3 bases, J lost 1 base, and 10 bases stayed unmatched. The CDR3 nucleotides are TGTGCCAGCAGTTTCGCTTATTCTGGGACAGGGGGCACAGATACGCAGTATTTT. Its protein product is CASSFAYSGTGGTDTQYF.

This chain connects TRBV6-1 to TRBJ2-7; D is possibly TRBD2 (7 bases). The CDR3 length is 12 residues. Germline V lookup: CDR1 MNHNS, CDR2 SASEGT. Deletions cut 11 bases from V and 6 bases from J, with 17 bases between. DNA of the CDR3: TGTGCCTGTTGGGGGGCTAGCGGCGAGCAGTACTTC. It specifies CACWGASGEQYF.

This clone has a handful of counts. This CDR3 reads CASSPDQGEKLFF. CDR3 nucleotide sequence: TGTGCCAGCTCACCGGATCAGGGTGAAAAACTGTTTTTT. The chain links TRBV18 to TRBJ1-4; TRBD1 is a possible D gene (5 bases). Germline V CDR1 and CDR2: KGHSH, LQKENI. V lost 3 bases to trimming and J lost 7 bases, with 9 bases between them. The CDR3 is 13 residues long.

The chain joins TRBV4-1 to TRBJ1-1; D is unclear. Germline V gives CDR1 MGHRA, CDR2 YSYEKL. The ends were cut back, 1 base at V and 2 bases at J, with 11 bases in the middle. The CDR3 has 15 amino acids. CDR3 loop: CASSQVGRLNTEAFF. CDR3 coding DNA: TGCGCCAGCAGCCAAGTCGGGAGGTTAAACACTGAAGCTTTCTTT.

This chain uses TRBV18 with TRBJ2-7, with TRBD2 matching over 11 bases. V gave up 3 bases and J gave up 2 bases; unmatched junction bases: 9. This CDR3 has 17 residues. The germline V gene has CDR1 KGHSH and CDR2 LQKENI. The CDR3 protein is CASSPVDLAGGTYEQYF. The CDR3 DNA reads TGTGCCAGCTCACCCGTGGACTTAGCGGGGGGGACCTACGAGCAGTACTTC.

In nucleotides, the CDR3 is TGTGCCAGTCTCGTCATTAGCGGGAGATGGAATGAGCAGTTCTTC. Protein: CASLVISGRWNEQFF. This chain connects TRBV7-9 to TRBJ2-1, with 9 positions matching TRBD2. The germline V gene has CDR1 SEHNR and CDR2 FQNEAQ (reference sequence). Unmatched junction bases numbered 13, after V lost 9 bases and J lost 7 bases. This CDR3 spans 15 amino acids.

The chain recombines TRBV15 with TRBJ2-7, with TRBD1 matching 8 bases. The germline CDR1 and CDR2 sequences are LNHNV and YYDKDF (reference sequence). The CDR3 loop spans 15 amino acids. With 4 bases clipped from V and 1 base from J, the junction kept 6 bases outside the gene matches. Here the CDR3 reads CATSTTGQGSYEQYF. The DNA of the CDR3 is TGTGCCACCAGCACCACCGGACAGGGATCCTACGAGCAGTACTTC.

This chain joins TRBV2 and TRBJ1-1; 7 nucleotides match TRBD1. V shed 0 bases, J shed 7 bases, and the junction held 11 bases outside the gene matches. Germline loops: CDR1 SNHLY, CDR2 FYNNEI. This CDR3 has 16 amino acids. CDR3 amino acids: CASSEANAGGRGEAFF. The DNA for the CDR3 is TGTGCCAGCAGTGAAGCAAATGCAGGGGGAAGGGGTGAAGCTTTCTTT.

The chain joins TRBV25-1 to TRBJ2-1, with D possibly TRBD2 on 7 matching bases. Trimming cost V 1 base and J 7 bases, with 17 bases left between them. Per germline, CDR1 MGHDK and CDR2 SYGVNS. The CDR3 contains 16 residues. The CDR3 is CASSESLRGAGNEQFF. CDR3 bases: TGTGCCAGCAGTGAATCCCTCCGGGGGGCTGGGAATGAGCAGTTCTTC.

J is TRBJ2-5 and V is TRBV5-1; D may be TRBD1 (6 bases). The CDR3 contains 14 residues. Between the trimmed V and J ends, which lost 3 bases and 0 bases, there was a span of 9 bases. CDR1 and CDR2 (germline): SGHRS, YFSETQ. CDR3 nucleotide sequence: TGCGCCAGCAGCTCGGACAGAAACCAAGAGACCCAGTACTTC. Protein sequence: CASSSDRNQETQYF.

This chain links TRBV7-6 with TRBJ2-5; TRBD2 matches at 7 bases. Germline lookup yields CDR1 SGHVS and CDR2 FNYEAQ. This CDR3 is 15 amino acids long. Germline trimming cut 1 base from V and 2 bases from J; bases unmatched to any gene: 4. CDR3 amino acids: CASSLGSSGQETQYF. The CDR3 DNA reads TGTGCCAGCAGCTTAGGATCTAGCGGACAAGAGACCCAGTACTTC.

This chain links TRBV7-2 with TRBJ1-5, with TRBD1 identical over 7 bases. The CDR3 spans 14 residues. The germline V gene has CDR1 SGHTA and CDR2 FQGNSA. V trimming: 2 bases; J trimming: 6 bases; junction bases outside the gene matches: 4. The CDR3 DNA reads TGTGCCAGCAGCTTACAGGGGGGAGGTCAGCCCCAGCATTTT. Translating it yields CASSLQGGGQPQHF.

The gene calls are TRBV25-1 and TRBJ1-3, with D possibly TRBD1 on 6 matching bases. The V and J ends lost 6 bases and 0 bases respectively, with 15 bases between them. The CDR3 is made up of 16 amino acids. Germline V gene lookup returns CDR1 MGHDK and CDR2 SYGVNS. CDR3 sequence (DNA): TGTGCCAGCAGAATGGCAGGGGCTTTCTCTGGAAACACCATATATTTT. Residues: CASRMAGAFSGNTIYF.

V gene TRBV6-6 combines with J gene TRBJ1-2; 8 bases align to TRBD1. Germline V gene lookup returns CDR1 MNHNY and CDR2 SVGAGI (reference sequence). Unmatched junction bases numbered 7, after V lost 0 bases and J lost 7 bases. The CDR3 covers 15 residues. The CDR3 here is CASSYSQGAAGGYTF. CDR3 nucleotides: TGTGCCAGCAGTTACTCGCAGGGGGCGGCGGGTGGCTACACCTTC.

This rearrangement joins TRBV27 to TRBJ2-7; 10 positions agree with TRBD2. The CDR3 is made up of 14 amino acids. V was pared by 6 bases and J by 3 bases, with 5 bases of the junction left unmatched. Germline CDR1 and CDR2: MNHEY and SMNVEV (reference sequence). Written as DNA, the CDR3 is TGTGCCAGCAGACTAGCGGGAAGGGGCTACGAGCAGTACTTC. Translating it yields CASRLAGRGYEQYF.

The genes are TRBV27 and TRBJ1-3, with 8 nucleotides matching TRBD1. The V and J ends lost 5 bases and 5 bases, in that order; junction bases with no gene match: 5. The germline gives CDR1 MNHEY, CDR2 SMNVEV (reference sequence). The CDR3 has 14 amino acids. CDR3 in amino acids: CASSQGARRNTIYF. The CDR3 coding sequence is TGTGCCAGCAGTCAGGGGGCGCGAAGAAACACCATATATTTT.